The source of this T cell receptor (beta chain) is a study of blood T cell repertoires in COVID-19 (dated by TCRdb to 2020 to 2022). Notes on the research overall: Samples from collaborators originated in the United States, Italy and Spain and spanned both the acute and convalescent phases of COVID-19. The material from the prospective study consisted of cDNA or gDNA derived from T cells, B-cell-depleted T cells, or PBMCs. The dataset comprised deeply sampled blood TCRbeta repertoires from subjects exposed to, actively infected with, or recovered from COVID-19. The repertoires were released in a freely available public database intended as a resource for research on the immune response to SARS-CoV-2. Samples were obtained from the ongoing ImmuneRACE study (first 160 participants) and from over 1,000 subjects provided by 6 global collaborators. A de-identified subject ID, COVID-19 status, age in years and sex were almost always included in the sample metadata. HLA class I and class II types, where available, came from metadata supplied by the sample provider rather than from assay-based typing.

TCRbeta CDR3 regions were amplified from genomic DNA using the immunoSEQ Assay, a bias-controlled multiplex PCR. The paper's processing steps were these. Nucleated cell counts per sample were estimated from amplification of reference gene primers within the assay. Sequence reads were collapsed and filtered to measure the absolute abundance of every unique TCRbeta CDR3 rearrangement. For each sample, productive Simpson clonality was calculated as the square root of Simpson's diversity index over productive rearrangements. TCRdb re-hosts the immuneACCESS table, in-frame sequences only. Its copies lack some clones; in the studies checked, an unresolved V gene accounts for under half of them, and the cause for the rest is not known. V and J calls and clone size are as listed in that table; D and trimming were resolved from the DNA. Across this sample there are 85,000 to 95,000 clones, with over 60% seen only once. Approximately 6.8% of the sample is held by the ten biggest clonotypes.

This clone showed up just a few times. Its recognized antigen is unknown. Base-call qualities are not available, and no considerably larger clone is one nucleotide away. On the study overall, not on this receptor specifically: How much clinical and demographic metadata was included differed by source and by participant, and the metadata was provided uncurated.

From cysteine to phenylalanine, the CDR3 is 12 amino acids long. Kept here is only the CDR3 DNA, which spans 36 bases and is read in frame from base 1. CDR1 KGHDR and CDR2 SFDVKD are derived from the germline V gene. Deletion took 3 bases off V and 6 bases off J, with a span of 7 bases between the germline ends. The collaborating institutions used their own protocols to collect whole blood in K2EDTA tubes. For TCRbeta analysis, collaborators shipped samples in one of three forms: frozen whole blood, isolated PBMCs, or DNA extracted from either of those sample types. The specimen sequenced was peripheral blood. The origin of this receptor is a man in his 70s with acute or convalescent COVID-19. The receptor chain draws on TRBV24-1 and TRBJ1-2, with the D gene too uncertain to name. The DNA reads TGTGCCACCAGTGATCAACAGAATGGCTACACCTTC. It codes for CATSDQQNGYTF.